The count of the clone carrying this T cell receptor beta chain is one. These data are taken from a study of T cell changes during pregnancy in multiple sclerosis. Data came from immunoSEQ multiplex PCR; TCRdb stores just in-frame clones and leaves some out. The table lists around 65,000 clones, about nine tenths of them singletons. Germline-derived CDR1 and CDR2 are SGHAT and FQNNGV. There are 17 residues in the CDR3. V gave up 5 bases and J gave up 5 bases; unmatched junction bases: 13. This receptor was obtained from a female donor in good health, enrolled as a control in a pregnancy study. The chain couples TRBV11-2 to TRBJ1-5; TRBD1 aligns across 9 bases. The sample in question was peripheral blood, obtained in the first trimester of pregnancy. CDR3 protein: CASSLHLRDRAHQPQHF. The CDR3 nucleotides are TGTGCCAGCAGCCTACACCTCCGGGACAGGGCCCATCAGCCCCAGCATTTT.